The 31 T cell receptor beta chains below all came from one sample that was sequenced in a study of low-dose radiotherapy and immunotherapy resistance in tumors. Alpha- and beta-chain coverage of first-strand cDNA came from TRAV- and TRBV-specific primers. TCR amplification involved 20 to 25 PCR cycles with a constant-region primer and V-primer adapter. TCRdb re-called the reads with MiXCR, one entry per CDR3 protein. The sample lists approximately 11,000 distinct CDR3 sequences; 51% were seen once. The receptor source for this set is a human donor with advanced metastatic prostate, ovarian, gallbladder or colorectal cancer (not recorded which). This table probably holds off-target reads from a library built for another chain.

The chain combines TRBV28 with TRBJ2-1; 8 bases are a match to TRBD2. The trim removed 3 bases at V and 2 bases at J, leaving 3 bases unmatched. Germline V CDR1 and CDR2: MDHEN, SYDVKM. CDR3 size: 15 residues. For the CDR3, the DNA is TGTGCCAGCAGTTTGAGCGGGAGTCCCTACAATGAGCAGTTCTTC. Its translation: CASSLSGSPYNEQFF. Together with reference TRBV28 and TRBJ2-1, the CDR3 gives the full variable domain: DVKVTQSSRYLVKRTGEKVFLECVQDMDHENMFWYRQDPGLGLRLIYFSYDVKMKEKGDIPEGYSVSREKKERFSLILESASTNQTSMYLCASSLSGSPYNEQFFGPGTRLTVL.

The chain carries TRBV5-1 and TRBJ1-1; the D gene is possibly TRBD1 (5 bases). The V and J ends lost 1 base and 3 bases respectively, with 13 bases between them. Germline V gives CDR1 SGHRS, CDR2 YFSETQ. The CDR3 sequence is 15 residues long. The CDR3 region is CASSLSRGIDTEAFF. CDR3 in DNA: TGCGCCAGCAGCTTGTCTCGGGGGATCGACACTGAAGCTTTCTTT.

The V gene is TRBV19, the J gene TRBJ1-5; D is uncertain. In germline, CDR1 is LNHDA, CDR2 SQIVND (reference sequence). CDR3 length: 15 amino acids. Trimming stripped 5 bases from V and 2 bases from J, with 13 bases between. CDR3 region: CASSVKGGGNQPQHF. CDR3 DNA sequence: TGTGCCAGTAGTGTGAAGGGTGGGGGCAATCAGCCCCAGCATTTT.

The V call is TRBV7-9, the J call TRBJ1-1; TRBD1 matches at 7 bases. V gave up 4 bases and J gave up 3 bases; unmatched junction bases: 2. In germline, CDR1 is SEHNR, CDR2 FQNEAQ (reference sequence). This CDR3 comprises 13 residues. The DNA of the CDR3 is TGTGCCAGCAGCTCGGGACAGTACACTGAAGCTTTCTTT. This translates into CASSSGQYTEAFF.

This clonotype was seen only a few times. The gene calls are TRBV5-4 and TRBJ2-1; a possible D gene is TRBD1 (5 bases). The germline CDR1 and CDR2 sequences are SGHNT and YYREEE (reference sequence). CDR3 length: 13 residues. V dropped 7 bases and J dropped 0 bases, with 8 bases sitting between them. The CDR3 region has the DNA TGTGCCAGCCAGGGCCTCTCCTACAATGAGCAGTTCTTC. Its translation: CASQGLSYNEQFF.

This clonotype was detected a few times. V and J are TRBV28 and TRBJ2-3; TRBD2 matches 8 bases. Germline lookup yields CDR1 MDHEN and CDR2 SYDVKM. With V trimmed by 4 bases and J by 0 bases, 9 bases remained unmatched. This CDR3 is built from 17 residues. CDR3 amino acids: CASSSGTRGSSTDTQYF. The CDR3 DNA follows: TGTGCCAGCAGTTCCGGGACTAGGGGGTCTAGCACAGATACGCAGTATTTT.

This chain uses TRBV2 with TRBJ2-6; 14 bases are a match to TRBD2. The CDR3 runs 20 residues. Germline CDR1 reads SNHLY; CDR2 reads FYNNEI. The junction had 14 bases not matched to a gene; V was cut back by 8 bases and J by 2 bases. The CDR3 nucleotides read TGTGCCAGCGCGTTCGGGACTAGCGGGGGAGCGTTAACTGGGGCCAACGTCCTGACTTTC. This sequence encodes CASAFGTSGGALTGANVLTF.

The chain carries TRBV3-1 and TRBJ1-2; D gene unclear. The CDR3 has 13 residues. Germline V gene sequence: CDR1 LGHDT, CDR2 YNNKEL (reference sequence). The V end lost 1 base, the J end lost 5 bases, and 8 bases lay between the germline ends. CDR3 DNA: TGTGCCAGCAGCCAAGTACATAAGTATGGCTACACCTTC. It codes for CASSQVHKYGYTF.

CDR3 loop: CASSELMAGGTDTQYF. In DNA form, the CDR3 reads TGTGCCAGCAGTGAACTCATGGCGGGGGGCACAGATACGCAGTATTTT. The rearrangement joins TRBV2 to TRBJ2-3, with 7 positions matching TRBD2. Germline CDR1 SNHLY, CDR2 FYNNEI. V gave up 2 bases and J gave up 1 base; unmatched junction bases: 6. This CDR3 has 16 amino acids.

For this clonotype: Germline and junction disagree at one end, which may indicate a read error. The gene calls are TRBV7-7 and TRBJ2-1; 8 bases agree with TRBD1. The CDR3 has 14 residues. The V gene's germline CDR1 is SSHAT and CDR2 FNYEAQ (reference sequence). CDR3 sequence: CASSPFTGGNEQFF. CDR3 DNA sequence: TGTGCTAGCAGCCCCTTCACAGGGGGCAATGAGCAGTTCTTC.

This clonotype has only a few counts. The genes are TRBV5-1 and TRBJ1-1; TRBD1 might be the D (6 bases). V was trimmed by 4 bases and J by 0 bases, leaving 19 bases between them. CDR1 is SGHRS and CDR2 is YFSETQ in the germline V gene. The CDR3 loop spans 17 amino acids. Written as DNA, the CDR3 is TGCGCCAGCAGCCCCATCGGGACAAACCGCATGAACACTGAAGCTTTCTTT. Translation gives CASSPIGTNRMNTEAFF.

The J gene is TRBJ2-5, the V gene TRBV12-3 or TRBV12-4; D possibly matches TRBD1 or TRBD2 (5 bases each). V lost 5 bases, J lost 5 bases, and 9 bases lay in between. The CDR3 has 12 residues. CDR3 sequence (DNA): TGTGCCAGCAGTCGGGACGGGGAGACCCAGTACTTC. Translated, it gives CASSRDGETQYF.

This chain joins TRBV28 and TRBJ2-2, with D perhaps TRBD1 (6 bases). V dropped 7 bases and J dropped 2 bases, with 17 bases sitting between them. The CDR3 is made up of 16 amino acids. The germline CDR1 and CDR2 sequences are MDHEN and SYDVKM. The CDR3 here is CASTTWGQGNTGELFF. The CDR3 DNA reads TGTGCCAGCACGACCTGGGGGCAGGGAAACACCGGGGAGCTGTTTTTT.

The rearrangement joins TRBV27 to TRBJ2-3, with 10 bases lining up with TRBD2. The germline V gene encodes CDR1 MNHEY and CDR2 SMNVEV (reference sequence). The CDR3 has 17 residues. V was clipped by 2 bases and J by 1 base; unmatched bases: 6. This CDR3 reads CASSLGLGTSGTDTQYF. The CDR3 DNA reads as TGTGCCAGCAGTTTAGGTCTTGGGACTAGCGGCACAGATACGCAGTATTTT.

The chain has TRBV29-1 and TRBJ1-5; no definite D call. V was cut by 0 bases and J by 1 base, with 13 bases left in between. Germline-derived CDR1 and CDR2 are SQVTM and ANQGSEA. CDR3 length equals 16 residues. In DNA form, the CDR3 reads TGCAGCGTTGAAGACATTGGTCCCCTAAGCAATCAGCCCCAGCATTTT. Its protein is CSVEDIGPLSNQPQHF.

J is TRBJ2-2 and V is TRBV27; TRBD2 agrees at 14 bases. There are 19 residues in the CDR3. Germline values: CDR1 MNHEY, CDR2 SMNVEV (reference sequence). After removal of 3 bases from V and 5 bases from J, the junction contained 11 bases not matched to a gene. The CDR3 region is CASSFGIVGTSGRTGELFF. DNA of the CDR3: TGTGCCAGCAGTTTCGGCATTGTGGGGACTAGCGGGAGAACCGGGGAGCTGTTTTTT.

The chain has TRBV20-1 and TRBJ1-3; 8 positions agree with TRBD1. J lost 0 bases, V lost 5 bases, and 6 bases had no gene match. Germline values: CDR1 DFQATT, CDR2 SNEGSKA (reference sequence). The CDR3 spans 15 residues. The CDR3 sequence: CSARTGTNSGNTIYF. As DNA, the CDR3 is TGCAGTGCTCGGACAGGGACGAACTCTGGAAACACCATATATTTT.

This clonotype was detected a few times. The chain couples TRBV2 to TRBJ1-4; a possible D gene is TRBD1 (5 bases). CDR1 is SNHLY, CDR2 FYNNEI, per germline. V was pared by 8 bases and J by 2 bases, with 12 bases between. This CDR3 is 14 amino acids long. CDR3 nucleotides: TGTGCCAGCGGCCGTGAGGGGACTAATGAAAAACTGTTTTTT. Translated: CASGREGTNEKLFF.

CDR3 DNA sequence: TGTGCCAGCAGTTCCCACAGGGATGGCTACACCTTC. Translating it yields CASSSHRDGYTF. V is TRBV2 and J is TRBJ1-2; a weak D match, TRBD1 (6 bases). The germline gives CDR1 SNHLY, CDR2 FYNNEI. The V gene lost 5 bases and the J gene lost 6 bases, with 10 bases spanning the gap. The CDR3 has 12 amino acids. The full variable domain, completed using reference TRBV2 and TRBJ1-2, is EPEVTQTPSHQVTQMGQEVILRCVPISNHLYFYWYRQILGQKVEFLVSFYNNEISEKSEIFDDQFSVERPDGSNFTLKIRSTKLEDSAMYFCASSSHRDGYTFGSGTRLTVV.

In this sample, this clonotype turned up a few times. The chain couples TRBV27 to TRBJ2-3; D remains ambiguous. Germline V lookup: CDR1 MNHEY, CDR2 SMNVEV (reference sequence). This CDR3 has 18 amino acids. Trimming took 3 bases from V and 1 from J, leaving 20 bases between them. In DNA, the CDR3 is TGTGCCAGCAGTTTTTTCGACCGATTCACCTCGGGCACAGATACGCAGTATTTT. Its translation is CASSFFDRFTSGTDTQYF.

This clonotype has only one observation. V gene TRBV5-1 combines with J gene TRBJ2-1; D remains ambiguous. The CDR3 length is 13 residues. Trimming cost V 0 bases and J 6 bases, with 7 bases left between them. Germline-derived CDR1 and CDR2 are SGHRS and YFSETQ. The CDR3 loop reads CASSLGLANEQFF. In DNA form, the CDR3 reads TGCGCCAGCAGCTTGGGTTTGGCCAATGAGCAGTTCTTC.

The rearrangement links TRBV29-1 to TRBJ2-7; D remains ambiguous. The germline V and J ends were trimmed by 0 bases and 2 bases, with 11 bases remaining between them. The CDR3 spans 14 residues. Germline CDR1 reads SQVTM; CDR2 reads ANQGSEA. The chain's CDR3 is CSVEDRKRTYEQYF. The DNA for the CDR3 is TGCAGCGTTGAAGACCGAAAACGGACCTACGAGCAGTACTTC.

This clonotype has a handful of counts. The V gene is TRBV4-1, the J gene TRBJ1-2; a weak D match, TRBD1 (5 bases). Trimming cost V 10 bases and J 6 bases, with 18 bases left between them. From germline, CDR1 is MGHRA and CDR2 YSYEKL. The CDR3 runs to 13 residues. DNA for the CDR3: TGCGCCACCAGGCTATCCGGGGACGATGGCTACACCTTC. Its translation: CATRLSGDDGYTF.

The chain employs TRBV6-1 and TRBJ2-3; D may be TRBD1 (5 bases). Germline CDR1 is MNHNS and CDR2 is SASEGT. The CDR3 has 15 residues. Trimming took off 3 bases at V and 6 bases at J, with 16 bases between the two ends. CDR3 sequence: CASSDGAGKLDTQYF. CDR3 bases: TGTGCCAGCAGTGATGGCGCAGGGAAACTGGATACGCAGTATTTT.

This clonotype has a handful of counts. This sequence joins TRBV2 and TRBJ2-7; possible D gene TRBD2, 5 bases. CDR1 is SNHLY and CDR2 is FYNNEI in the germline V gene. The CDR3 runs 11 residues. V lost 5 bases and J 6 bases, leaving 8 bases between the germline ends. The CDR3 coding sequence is TGTGCCAGCAGTCCTAGCATCGAGCAGTACTTC. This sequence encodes CASSPSIEQYF.

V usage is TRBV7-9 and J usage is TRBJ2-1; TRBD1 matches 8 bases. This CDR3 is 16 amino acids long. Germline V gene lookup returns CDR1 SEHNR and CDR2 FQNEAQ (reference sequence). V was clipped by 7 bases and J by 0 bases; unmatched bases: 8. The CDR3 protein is CASTGGASGSYNEQFF. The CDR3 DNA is TGTGCCAGCACAGGGGGCGCGTCCGGCTCCTACAATGAGCAGTTCTTC.

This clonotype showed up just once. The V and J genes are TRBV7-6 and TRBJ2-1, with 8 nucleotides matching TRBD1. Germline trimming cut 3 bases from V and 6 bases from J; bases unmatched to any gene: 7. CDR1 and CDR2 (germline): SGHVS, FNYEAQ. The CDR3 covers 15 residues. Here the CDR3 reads CASSLPGTGLNEQFF. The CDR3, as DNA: TGTGCCAGCAGCTTGCCAGGGACAGGACTCAATGAGCAGTTCTTC.

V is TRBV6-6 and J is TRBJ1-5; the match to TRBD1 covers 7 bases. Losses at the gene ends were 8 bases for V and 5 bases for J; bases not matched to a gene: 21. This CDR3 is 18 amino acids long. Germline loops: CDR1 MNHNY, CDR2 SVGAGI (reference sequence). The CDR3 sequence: CASGGGYLSTGAHQPQHF. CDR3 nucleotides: TGTGCCAGCGGGGGCGGTTACCTTTCTACAGGGGCCCATCAGCCCCAGCATTTT.

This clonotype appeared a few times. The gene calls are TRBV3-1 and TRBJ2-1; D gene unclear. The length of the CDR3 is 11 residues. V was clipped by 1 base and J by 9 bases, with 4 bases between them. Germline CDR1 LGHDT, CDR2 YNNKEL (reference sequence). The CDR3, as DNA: TGTGCCAGCAGCCAAGTTGGTGAGCAGTTCTTC. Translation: CASSQVGEQFF.

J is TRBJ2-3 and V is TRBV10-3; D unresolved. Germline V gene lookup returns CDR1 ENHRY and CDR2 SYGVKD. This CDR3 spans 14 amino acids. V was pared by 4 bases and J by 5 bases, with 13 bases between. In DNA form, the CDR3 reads TGTGCCATCAGTGCCTCAGGATTGGGAGATACGCAGTATTTT. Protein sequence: CAISASGLGDTQYF.

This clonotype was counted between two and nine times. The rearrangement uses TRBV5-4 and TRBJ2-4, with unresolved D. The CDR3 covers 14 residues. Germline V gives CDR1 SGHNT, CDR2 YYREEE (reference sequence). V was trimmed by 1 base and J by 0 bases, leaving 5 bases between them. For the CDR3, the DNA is TGTGCCAGCAGCTTGCCGGGAGCCAAAAACATTCAGTACTTC. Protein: CASSLPGAKNIQYF. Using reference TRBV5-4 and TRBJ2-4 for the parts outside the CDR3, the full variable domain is ETGVTQSPTHLIKTRGQQVTLRCSSQSGHNTVSWYQQALGQGPQFIFQYYREEENGRGNFPPRFSGLQFPNYSSELNVNALELDDSALYLCASSLPGAKNIQYFGAGTRLSVL.